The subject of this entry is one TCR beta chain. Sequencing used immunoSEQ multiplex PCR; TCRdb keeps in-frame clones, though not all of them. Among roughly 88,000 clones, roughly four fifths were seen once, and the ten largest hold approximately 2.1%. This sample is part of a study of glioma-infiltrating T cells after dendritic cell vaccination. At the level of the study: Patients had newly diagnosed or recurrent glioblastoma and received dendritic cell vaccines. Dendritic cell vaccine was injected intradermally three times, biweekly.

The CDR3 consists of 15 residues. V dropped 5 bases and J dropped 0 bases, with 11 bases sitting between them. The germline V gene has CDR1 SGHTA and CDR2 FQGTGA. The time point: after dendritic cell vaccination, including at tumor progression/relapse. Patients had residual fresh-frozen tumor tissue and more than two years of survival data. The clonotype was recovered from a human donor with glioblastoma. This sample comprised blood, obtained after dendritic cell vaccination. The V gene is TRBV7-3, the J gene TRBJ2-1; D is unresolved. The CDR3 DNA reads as TGTGCCAGCAGCCCGAGCGAGAGCTCCTACAATGAGCAGTTCTTC. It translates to CASSPSESSYNEQFF.